This TCR beta chain was found in a study of cytomegalovirus exposure and HLA in healthy donors. Study findings and constraints: Using the classifier, cytomegalovirus status was reportedly diagnosed with high specificity and sensitivity. Most sequenced TCRs were rare (though some public TCRs occurred in many donors).

In the case of this clone: Its antigen remains unidentified.

The PCR made use of 60 Vbeta and 13 Jbeta primers. This table comes from immunoSEQ multiplex PCR, and its TCRdb copy is limited to in-frame clones, with some not included. Of 140,000 to 150,000 clones in the sample, 65% to 85% were seen once. Though nominally healthy at sampling, donors likely had unrecorded immune exposures. The CDR3 extends over 19 amino acids. Germline values: CDR1 SGHTA, CDR2 FQGNSA. V was clipped by 6 bases and J by 3 bases, with 27 bases between them. The chain recombines TRBV7-2 with TRBJ1-3, with a tentative D call TRBD1 (6 bases). The TCR originated in a woman aged 40 to 50 in good health and CMV-seropositive. Sequencing was performed on PBMCs. CDR3 sequence reads: CASRRSGGEGFSIGNTIYF. DNA for the CDR3: TGTGCCAGCAGGAGGTCGGGGGGCGAAGGGTTCTCGATTGGAAACACCATATATTTT.